The next 16 T cell receptor beta chains were all read from a single sample in a study of early T cells in non-severe SARS-CoV-2 infection. TCRdb ran MiXCR on the 5' RACE reads and lists one entry per CDR3 protein. The sample records 60,000 or so distinct CDR3 sequences, under 14% being singletons. Sequenced sample: whole blood. The source is an adult who was a healthcare worker with PCR-confirmed SARS-CoV-2 infection or an uninfected control (not recorded which).

A word on this clonotype: A much more abundant neighbour one base away suggests this may be a read error. The chain employs TRBV29-1 and TRBJ2-2; D might be TRBD1 or TRBD2, each matching 5 bases. The CDR3 consists of 16 residues. Germline V gene sequence: CDR1 SQVTM, CDR2 ANQGSEA. The CDR3 nucleotides read TGCGGCGTTCCTAAGCCCGGGACCCCCGGCACCGGGGAGCTGTTTTTT. The encoded protein is CGVPKPGTPGTGELFF.

The sample holds many counts of this clonotype. The rearrangement uses TRBV6-6 and TRBJ1-1, with unresolved D. The germline V gene has CDR1 MNHNY and CDR2 SVGAGI (reference sequence). CDR3 length equals 13 residues. Between the trimmed V and J ends, which lost 1 base and 6 bases, there was a span of 9 bases. CDR3 sequence: CASSYFIEAEAFF. DNA of the CDR3: TGTGCCAGCAGTTACTTTATAGAGGCTGAAGCTTTCTTT.

This clonotype was recorded many times. The chain is built from TRBV14 and TRBJ1-4; 10 positions agree with TRBD1. The V segment lost 7 bases and the J segment 6 bases; nucleotides outside the gene matches: 17. Germline V gives CDR1 SGHDN, CDR2 FVKESK. The CDR3 length is 18 residues. The CDR3 sequence is CASNPYRDRGLSHEKLFF. For the CDR3, the DNA is TGTGCCAGCAATCCTTACCGGGACAGGGGACTCTCCCATGAAAAACTGTTTTTT. Drawing the rest from reference TRBV14 and TRBJ1-4, the complete variable domain is EAGVTQFPSHSVIEKGQTVTLRCDPISGHDNLYWYRRVMGKEIKFLLHFVKESKQDESGMPNNRFLAERTGGTYSTLKVQPAELEDSGVYFCASNPYRDRGLSHEKLFFGSGTQLSVL.

The rearrangement links TRBV29-1 to TRBJ1-2; possibly TRBD1 for D (5 bases). V lost 7 bases, J lost 8 bases, and 11 bases lay in between. The CDR3 length is 10 residues. In germline, CDR1 is SQVTM, CDR2 ANQGSEA. CDR3 DNA: TGCAGCGATGGGGGGGACGGCTACACCTTC. Its protein product is CSDGGDGYTF. Complete variable domain (other parts from reference TRBV29-1 and TRBJ1-2): SAVISQKPSRDICQRGTSLTIQCQVDSQVTMMFWYRQQPGQSLTLIATANQGSEATYESGFVIDKFPISRPNLTFSTLTVSNMSPEDSSIYLCSDGGDGYTFGSGTRLTVV.

This clonotype was counted ten times or more. The chain uses TRBV5-1 and TRBJ2-3, with 11 nucleotides matching TRBD2. V shed 3 bases and J 4 bases; nucleotides not matched to a gene: 7. Germline CDR1 reads SGHRS; CDR2 reads YFSETQ. This CDR3 is built from 16 residues. The CDR3 DNA follows: TGCGCCAGCAGCTCATGGACTAGCGGGCTCGCAGATACGCAGTATTTT. It translates to CASSSWTSGLADTQYF.

There are many counts of this clonotype. The V gene is TRBV29-1, the J gene TRBJ2-5, with D perhaps matching TRBD1 (6 bases). Trimming took 6 bases from V and 5 from J, leaving 10 bases between them. The CDR3 covers 11 residues. Per the germline V gene, CDR1 is SQVTM and CDR2 is ANQGSEA. CDR3 sequence (DNA): TGCAGCGTAACAGGGTATGAGACCCAGTACTTC. This translates into CSVTGYETQYF. The variable domain in full, with the rest retrieved from reference TRBV29-1 and TRBJ2-5, is SAVISQKPSRDICQRGTSLTIQCQVDSQVTMMFWYRQQPGQSLTLIATANQGSEATYESGFVIDKFPISRPNLTFSTLTVSNMSPEDSSIYLCSVTGYETQYFGPGTRLLVL.

This clonotype was counted a few times. This chain connects TRBV4-3 to TRBJ2-3; D gene uncertain. CDR1 and CDR2 from the germline V gene are LGHNA and YSLEER. Trimming left V 1 base short and J 0 bases short, with 8 bases between. The CDR3 sequence is 15 residues long. The CDR3 DNA sequence: TGCGCCAGCAGCCAAGGGACGGCTAGCACAGATACGCAGTATTTT. This translates into CASSQGTASTDTQYF.

The chain has TRBV10-2 and TRBJ2-3; possibly TRBD1 for D (6 bases). CDR3 size: 17 residues. Trimming took off 6 bases at V and 0 bases at J, with 19 bases between the two ends. The germline V gene has CDR1 WSHSY and CDR2 SAAADI. CDR3 in DNA: TGCGCCAGCAGCCACCCAAAGGGGGTCCTTAGCACAGATACGCAGTATTTT. Residues: CASSHPKGVLSTDTQYF.

The J gene is TRBJ1-1, the V gene TRBV2; D unresolved. Germline CDR1 is SNHLY and CDR2 is FYNNEI. The CDR3 spans 14 residues. Trimming removed 0 bases at V and 6 bases at J, with 11 bases between. The CDR3 spells CASSEALGVSEAFF. The CDR3 region has the DNA TGTGCCAGCAGTGAAGCGCTTGGGGTGTCTGAAGCTTTCTTT.

The sample holds many counts of this clonotype. The V call is TRBV29-1, the J call TRBJ2-1, with TRBD2 matching over 10 bases. The CDR3 covers 15 residues. V dropped 2 bases and J dropped 5; count of bases not matched to a gene: 6. The germline CDR1 and CDR2 sequences are SQVTM and ANQGSEA. Here the CDR3 reads CSVEPSGGPHNEQFF. CDR3 bases: TGCAGCGTTGAACCTAGCGGGGGTCCCCACAATGAGCAGTTCTTC.

This clonotype was counted ten times or more. The rearrangement joins TRBV7-8 to TRBJ2-6; tentative D call: TRBD1 (5 bases). This CDR3 spans 16 amino acids. The germline V gene encodes CDR1 SGHVS and CDR2 FQNEAQ. Trimming removed 4 bases from V and 2 bases from J, with 12 bases in between. In DNA form, the CDR3 reads TGTGCCAGCAGCTACCCTAAGGGGCCTGGGGCCAACGTCCTGACTTTC. This encodes CASSYPKGPGANVLTF.

The chain employs TRBV5-6 and TRBJ1-6; 7 bases match TRBD1. Trimming removed 4 bases from V and 6 bases from J; junction bases left unmatched: 13. CDR3 length equals 17 residues. The germline V gene encodes CDR1 SGHDT and CDR2 YYEEEE. CDR3 in DNA: TGTGCCAGCAGCGCACGCCAGGGGGGTGAAGGTAATTCACCCCTCCACTTT. Its protein is CASSARQGGEGNSPLHF.

The chain links TRBV5-1 to TRBJ1-1; D gene unclear. Germline V lookup: CDR1 SGHRS, CDR2 YFSETQ. This CDR3 comprises 14 residues. V was trimmed by 1 base and J by 1 base, leaving 8 bases between them. The DNA for the CDR3 is TGCGCCAGCAGCTTGTTGGGTCAGAACACTGAAGCTTTCTTT. Translated: CASSLLGQNTEAFF.

In its sample, this clonotype was seen a few times. The chain links TRBV18 to TRBJ2-5; D call uncertain. This CDR3 has 13 residues. Trimming shortened V by 3 bases and J by 0 bases, and 5 bases separated the two germline ends. CDR1 is KGHSH and CDR2 is LQKENI in the germline V gene. The CDR3 bases are TGTGCCAGCTCACCCAGGAACCAAGAGACCCAGTACTTC. Translation: CASSPRNQETQYF.

This clonotype has ten or more counts. This chain links TRBV7-9 with TRBJ2-1, with a possible D match to TRBD1 (5 bases). This CDR3 region has 14 residues. Germline V gives CDR1 SEHNR, CDR2 FQNEAQ (reference sequence). V was cut by 5 bases and J by 7 bases, with 15 bases left in between. As DNA, the CDR3 is TGTGCCAGCAGCGCGTACCAGGGTAAGAATGAGCAGTTCTTC. Translated, it gives CASSAYQGKNEQFF.

This clonotype has a handful of counts. V and J are TRBV15 and TRBJ2-7; 10 bases agree with TRBD1. Germline trimming cut 4 bases from V and 3 bases from J; bases unmatched to any gene: 3. The CDR3 sequence is 14 residues long. CDR1 is LNHNV, CDR2 YYDKDF, per germline (reference sequence). In DNA, the CDR3 is TGTGCCACCAGCAACCGGGACAGGGGCTACGAGCAGTACTTC. Translating gives CATSNRDRGYEQYF.